Here is one T cell receptor (beta chain) with its context. Trimming shortened V by 5 bases and J by 1 base, and 14 bases separated the two germline ends. The germline V gene encodes CDR1 GTSNPN and CDR2 SVGIG (reference sequence). The CDR3 covers 14 residues. The entry originates in a study of CD8+ T cells in alopecia areata. About the study: A regimen of oral tofacitinib, 5 to 10 mg twice daily, was given to treated patients. For 6 to 18 months, tofacitinib was taken, and 6 months off drug followed.

This sample's treatment: oral pan-JAK inhibitor, 5-10 mg twice daily. Cell sorting was applied to PBMCs, and CD4+ and CD8+ T cells were collected. Following extraction, RNA underwent reverse transcription to cDNA, which served as the sequencing template. TCRdb's table, derived via immunoSEQ multiplex PCR, lists solely in-frame clones and lacks some. The table lists 150,000 or so clones, 50% to 70% of them singletons. J is TRBJ1-1 and V is TRBV30; D is uncertain. This specimen was CD4+ T cells sorted from blood, taken at week 4, from a patient treated with tofacitinib. The source of this sequence is a human donor with alopecia areata. The CDR3 nucleotides read TGTGCCTGGTTCACGCGGCGCCGGAACACTGAAGCTTTCTTT. It encodes CAWFTRRRNTEAFF.